This T cell receptor (beta chain) comes out of a study of T cells after somatic rescue of genetic block. Germline CDR1 is SGHDT and CDR2 is YYEEEE. J gave up 3 bases and V 3 bases, and 5 bases lay outside the gene matches. The CDR3 extends over 16 amino acids. The repertoire was sequenced with immunoSEQ multiplex PCR; TCRdb's copy has only in-frame clones and lacks some. This repertoire shows tens of thousands of clones, approximately 96% found once; its top ten account for about 0.075%. V is TRBV5-6 and J is TRBJ2-1, with 11 bases identical to TRBD1. This TCR came from a child less than two years old. The sequenced material came from peripheral blood mononuclear cells (PBMCs). The CDR3 region is CASSSGTGGFYNEQFF. CDR3 sequence (DNA): TGTGCCAGCAGCTCAGGGACAGGGGGGTTCTACAATGAGCAGTTCTTC.